This T cell receptor beta chain originates from a study of OX40 agonist ivuxolimab in advanced cancers. Study context: Partial responses, seen in three patients, involved one hepatocellular carcinoma and two cutaneous melanomas.

About this clone: Its target is not known.

Clones were read by immunoSEQ multiplex PCR, and TCRdb kept only the in-frame ones, dropping some. The sample records roughly 64,000 clones, around 93% being singletons. Findings and caveats of the study: Some patients who did not respond also had low normalized T-cell clonal expansion. Dose levels from 0.1 to 3.0 mg/kg saw CD4+ and CD8+ blood T cells expand clonally by week 6. Mean expanded clone counts were higher in CD8+ than CD4+ T cells.

The germline CDR1 and CDR2 sequences are SGHDN and FVKESK. J gave up 4 bases and V 4 bases, and 3 bases lay outside the gene matches. The CDR3 is made up of 15 amino acids. The sample here was CD4+ or CD8+ T cells sorted from blood, taken in a trial of the OX40 agonist ivuxolimab. The source is an adult with an advanced solid tumor such as melanoma, head and neck, liver or kidney cancer. The chain carries TRBV14 and TRBJ2-2; 10 bases are a match to TRBD1. The CDR3 nucleotides read TGTGCCAGCAGCCCTTGGACAGGGGGCACCGGGGAGCTGTTTTTT. Translated, it gives CASSPWTGGTGELFF.